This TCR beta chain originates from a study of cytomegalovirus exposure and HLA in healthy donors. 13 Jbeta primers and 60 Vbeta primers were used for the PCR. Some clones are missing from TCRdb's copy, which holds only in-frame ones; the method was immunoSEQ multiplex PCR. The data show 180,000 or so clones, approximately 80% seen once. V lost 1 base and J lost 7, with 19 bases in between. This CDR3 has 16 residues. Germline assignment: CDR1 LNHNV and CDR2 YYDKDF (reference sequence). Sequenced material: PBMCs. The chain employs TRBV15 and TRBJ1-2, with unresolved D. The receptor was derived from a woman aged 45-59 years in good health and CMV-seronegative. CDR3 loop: CATSRADGEIIGGYTF. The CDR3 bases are TGTGCCACCAGCAGAGCTGACGGGGAGATAATTGGTGGCTACACCTTC. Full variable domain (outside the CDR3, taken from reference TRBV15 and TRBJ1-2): DAMVIQNPRYQVTQFGKPVTLSCSQTLNHNVMYWYQQKSSQAPKLLFHYYDKDFNNEADTPDNFQSRRPNTSFCFLDIRSPGLGDTAMYLCATSRADGEIIGGYTFGSGTRLTVV.